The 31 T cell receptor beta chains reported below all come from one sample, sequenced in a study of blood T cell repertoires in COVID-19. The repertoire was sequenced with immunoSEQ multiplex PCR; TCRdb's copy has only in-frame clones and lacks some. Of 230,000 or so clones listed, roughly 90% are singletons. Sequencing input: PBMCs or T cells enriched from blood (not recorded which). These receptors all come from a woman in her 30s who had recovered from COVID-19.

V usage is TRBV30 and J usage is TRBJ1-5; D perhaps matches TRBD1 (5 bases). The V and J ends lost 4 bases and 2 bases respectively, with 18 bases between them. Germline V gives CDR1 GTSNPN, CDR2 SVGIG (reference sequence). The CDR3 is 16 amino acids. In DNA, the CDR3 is TGTGCCTGGATAAGCGGGACTCTGAATGGCAATCAGCCCCAGCATTTT. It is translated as CAWISGTLNGNQPQHF.

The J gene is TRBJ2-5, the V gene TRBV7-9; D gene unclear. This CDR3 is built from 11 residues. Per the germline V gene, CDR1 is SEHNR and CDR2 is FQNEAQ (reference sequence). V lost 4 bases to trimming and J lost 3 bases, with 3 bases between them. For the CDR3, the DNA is TGTGCCAGCAGCTCAAAAGAGACCCAGTACTTC. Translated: CASSSKETQYF.

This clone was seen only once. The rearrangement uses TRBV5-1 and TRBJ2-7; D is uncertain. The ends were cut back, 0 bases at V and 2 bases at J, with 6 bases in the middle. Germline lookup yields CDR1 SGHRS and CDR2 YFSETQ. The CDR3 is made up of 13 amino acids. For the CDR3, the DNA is TGCGCCAGCAGCTTGGGCGGCACCTACGAGCAGTACTTC. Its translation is CASSLGGTYEQYF.

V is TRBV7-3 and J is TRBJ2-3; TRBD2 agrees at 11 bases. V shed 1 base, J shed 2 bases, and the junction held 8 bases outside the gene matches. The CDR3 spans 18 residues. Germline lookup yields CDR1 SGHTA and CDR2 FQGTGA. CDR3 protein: CASSLRAGTSGPTDTQYF. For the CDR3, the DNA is TGTGCCAGCAGCTTAAGAGCCGGGACTAGCGGCCCCACAGATACGCAGTATTTT.

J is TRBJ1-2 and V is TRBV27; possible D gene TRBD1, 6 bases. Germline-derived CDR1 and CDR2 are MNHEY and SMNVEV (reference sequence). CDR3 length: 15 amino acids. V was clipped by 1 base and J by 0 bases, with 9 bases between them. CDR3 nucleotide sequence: TGTGCCAGCAGTTTATGGGCAGGGGCTAACTATGGCTACACCTTC. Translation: CASSLWAGANYGYTF.

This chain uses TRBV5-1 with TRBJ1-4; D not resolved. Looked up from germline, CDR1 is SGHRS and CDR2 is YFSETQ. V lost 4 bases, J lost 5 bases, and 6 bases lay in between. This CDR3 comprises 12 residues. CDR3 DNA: TGCGCCAGCAGCCTAGAAAATGAAAAACTGTTTTTT. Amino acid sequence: CASSLENEKLFF.

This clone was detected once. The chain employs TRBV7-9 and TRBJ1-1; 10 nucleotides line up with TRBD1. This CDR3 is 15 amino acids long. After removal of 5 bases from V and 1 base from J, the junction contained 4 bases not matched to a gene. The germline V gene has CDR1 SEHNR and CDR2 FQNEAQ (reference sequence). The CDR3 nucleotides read TGTGCCAGCAGCCACCGACAGGGGGCGAACACTGAAGCTTTCTTT. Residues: CASSHRQGANTEAFF.

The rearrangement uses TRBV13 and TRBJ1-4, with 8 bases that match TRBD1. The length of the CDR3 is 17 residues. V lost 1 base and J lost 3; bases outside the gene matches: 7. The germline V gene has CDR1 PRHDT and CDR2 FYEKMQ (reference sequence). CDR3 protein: CASSLVRGRGANEKLFF. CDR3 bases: TGTGCCAGCAGCTTAGTCAGGGGGCGCGGGGCTAATGAAAAACTGTTTTTT.

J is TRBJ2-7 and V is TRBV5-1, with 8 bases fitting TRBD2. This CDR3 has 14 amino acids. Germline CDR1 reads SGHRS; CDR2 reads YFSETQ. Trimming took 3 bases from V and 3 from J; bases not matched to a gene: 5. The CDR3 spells CASSSTSGHYEQYF. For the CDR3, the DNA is TGCGCCAGCAGCTCAACTAGCGGACACTACGAGCAGTACTTC.

The CDR3 protein is CASSRTGGDAGELFF. The CDR3 DNA is TGTGCCAGCTCACGGACAGGGGGAGACGCCGGGGAGCTGTTTTTT. J is TRBJ2-2 and V is TRBV18, with 10 bases that match TRBD1. Germline V gene lookup returns CDR1 KGHSH and CDR2 LQKENI. The CDR3 has 15 amino acids. Unmatched junction bases numbered 5, after V lost 4 bases and J lost 6 bases.

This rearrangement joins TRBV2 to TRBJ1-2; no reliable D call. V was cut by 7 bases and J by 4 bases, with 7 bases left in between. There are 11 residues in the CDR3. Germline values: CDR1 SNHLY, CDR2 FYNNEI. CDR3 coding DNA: TGTGCCAGCATACGAGGCTATGGCTACACCTTC. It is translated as CASIRGYGYTF.

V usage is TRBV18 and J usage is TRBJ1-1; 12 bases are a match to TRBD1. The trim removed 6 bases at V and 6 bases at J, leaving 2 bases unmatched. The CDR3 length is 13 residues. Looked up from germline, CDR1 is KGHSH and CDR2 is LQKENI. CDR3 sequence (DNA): TGTGCCAGCTCGGGGACAGGGGGCCCTGAAGCTTTCTTT. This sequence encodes CASSGTGGPEAFF.

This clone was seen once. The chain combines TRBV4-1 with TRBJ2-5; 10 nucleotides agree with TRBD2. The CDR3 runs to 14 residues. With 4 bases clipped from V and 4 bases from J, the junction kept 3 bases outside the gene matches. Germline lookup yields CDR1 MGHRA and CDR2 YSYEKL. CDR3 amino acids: CASSPAGGRETQYF. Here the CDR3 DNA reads TGCGCCAGCAGCCCAGCGGGGGGGAGAGAGACCCAGTACTTC.

CDR3 sequence: CASSMRQGVAKNIQYF. The CDR3, as DNA: TGTGCCAGTAGTATGCGGCAGGGGGTAGCCAAAAACATTCAGTACTTC. This rearrangement joins TRBV19 to TRBJ2-4; 7 bases fit TRBD1. V lost 3 bases and J lost 0; bases outside the gene matches: 5. The V gene's germline CDR1 is LNHDA and CDR2 SQIVND (reference sequence). The CDR3 sequence is 16 residues long.

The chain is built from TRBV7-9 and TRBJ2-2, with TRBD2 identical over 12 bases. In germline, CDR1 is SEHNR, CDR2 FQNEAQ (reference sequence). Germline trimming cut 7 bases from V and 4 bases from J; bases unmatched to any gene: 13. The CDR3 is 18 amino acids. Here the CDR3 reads CASINRLAGARITGELFF. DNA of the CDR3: TGTGCCAGCATCAACCGACTAGCGGGGGCTCGAATCACCGGGGAGCTGTTTTTT.

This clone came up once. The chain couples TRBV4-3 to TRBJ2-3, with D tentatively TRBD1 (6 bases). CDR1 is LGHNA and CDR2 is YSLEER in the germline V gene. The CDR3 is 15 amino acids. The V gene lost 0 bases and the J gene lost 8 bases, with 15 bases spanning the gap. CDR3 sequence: CASSQDRLVQGTQYF. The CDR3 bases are TGCGCCAGCAGCCAAGATAGACTCGTACAGGGTACGCAGTATTTT.

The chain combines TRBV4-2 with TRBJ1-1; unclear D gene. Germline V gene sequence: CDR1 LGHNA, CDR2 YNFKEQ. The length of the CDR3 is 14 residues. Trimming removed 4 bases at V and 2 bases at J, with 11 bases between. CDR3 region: CASSRPGVNTEAFF. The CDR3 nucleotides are TGTGCCAGCAGCCGACCCGGGGTAAACACTGAAGCTTTCTTT.

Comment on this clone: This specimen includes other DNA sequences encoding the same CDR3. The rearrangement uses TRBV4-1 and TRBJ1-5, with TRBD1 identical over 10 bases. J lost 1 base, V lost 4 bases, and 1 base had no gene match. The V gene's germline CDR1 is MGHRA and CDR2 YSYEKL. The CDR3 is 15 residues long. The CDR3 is CASSPDRGSNQPQHF. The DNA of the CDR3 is TGCGCCAGCAGCCCGGACAGGGGGAGCAATCAGCCCCAGCATTTT.

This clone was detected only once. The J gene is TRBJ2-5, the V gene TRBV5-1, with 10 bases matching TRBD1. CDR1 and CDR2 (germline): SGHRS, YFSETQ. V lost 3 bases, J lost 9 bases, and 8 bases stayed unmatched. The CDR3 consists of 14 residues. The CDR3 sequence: CASSYQGGTGAQYF. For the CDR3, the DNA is TGCGCCAGCAGCTACCAGGGGGGGACAGGGGCCCAGTACTTC. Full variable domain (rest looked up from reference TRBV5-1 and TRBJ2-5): KAGVTQTPRYLIKTRGQQVTLSCSPISGHRSVSWYQQTPGQGLQFLFEYFSETQRNKGNFPGRFSGRQFSNSRSEMNVSTLELGDSALYLCASSYQGGTGAQYFGPGTRLLVL.

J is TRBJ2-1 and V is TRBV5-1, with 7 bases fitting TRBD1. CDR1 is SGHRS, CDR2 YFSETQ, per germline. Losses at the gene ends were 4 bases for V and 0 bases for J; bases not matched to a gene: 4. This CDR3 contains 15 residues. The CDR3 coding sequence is TGCGCCAGCAGCATGGACAGGAGCTCCTACAATGAGCAGTTCTTC. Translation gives CASSMDRSSYNEQFF.

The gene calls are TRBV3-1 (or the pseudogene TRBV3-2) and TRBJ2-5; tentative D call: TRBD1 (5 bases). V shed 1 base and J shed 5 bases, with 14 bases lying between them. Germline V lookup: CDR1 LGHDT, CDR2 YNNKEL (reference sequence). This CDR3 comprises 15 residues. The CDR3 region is CASSQAGQGSETQYF. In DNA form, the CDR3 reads TGTGCCAGCAGCCAAGCAGGACAAGGGTCGGAGACCCAGTACTTC.

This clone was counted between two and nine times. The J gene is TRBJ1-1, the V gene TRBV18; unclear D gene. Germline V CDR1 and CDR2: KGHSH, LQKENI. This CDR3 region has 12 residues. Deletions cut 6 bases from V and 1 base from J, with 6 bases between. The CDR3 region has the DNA TGTGCCAGCTCGACTAGGAACACTGAAGCTTTCTTT. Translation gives CASSTRNTEAFF.

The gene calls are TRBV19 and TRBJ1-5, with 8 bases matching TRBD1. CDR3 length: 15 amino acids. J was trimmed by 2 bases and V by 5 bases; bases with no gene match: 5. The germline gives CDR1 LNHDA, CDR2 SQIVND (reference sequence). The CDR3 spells CASSSDRVGNQPQHF. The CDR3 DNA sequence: TGTGCCAGTAGTTCGGACAGGGTTGGCAATCAGCCCCAGCATTTT.

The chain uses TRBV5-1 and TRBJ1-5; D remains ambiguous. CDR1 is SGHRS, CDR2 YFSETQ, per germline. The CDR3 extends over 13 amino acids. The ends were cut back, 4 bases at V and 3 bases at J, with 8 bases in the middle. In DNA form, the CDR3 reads TGCGCCAGCAGCCAGGATCTCAATCAGCCCCAGCATTTT. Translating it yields CASSQDLNQPQHF.

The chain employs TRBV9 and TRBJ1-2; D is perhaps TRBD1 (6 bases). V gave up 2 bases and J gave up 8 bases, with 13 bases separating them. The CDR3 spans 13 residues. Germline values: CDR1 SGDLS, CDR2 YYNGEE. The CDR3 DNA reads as TGTGCCAGCAGCGTTAGGGACAATCAAGGCTACACCTTC. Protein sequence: CASSVRDNQGYTF.

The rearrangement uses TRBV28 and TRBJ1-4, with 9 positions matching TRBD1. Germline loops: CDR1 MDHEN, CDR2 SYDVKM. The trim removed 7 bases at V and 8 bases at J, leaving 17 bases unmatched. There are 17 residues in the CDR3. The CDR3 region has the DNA TGTGCCAGCAATACACTCACAGGGGGCGGGTGGAGAGAAAAACTGTTTTTT. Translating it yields CASNTLTGGGWREKLFF.

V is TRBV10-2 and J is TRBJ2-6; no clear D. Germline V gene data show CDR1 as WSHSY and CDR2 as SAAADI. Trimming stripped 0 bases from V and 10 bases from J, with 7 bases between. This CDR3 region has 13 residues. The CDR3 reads CASSESRVNVLTF. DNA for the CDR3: TGCGCCAGCAGTGAGTCCCGGGTTAACGTCCTGACTTTC.

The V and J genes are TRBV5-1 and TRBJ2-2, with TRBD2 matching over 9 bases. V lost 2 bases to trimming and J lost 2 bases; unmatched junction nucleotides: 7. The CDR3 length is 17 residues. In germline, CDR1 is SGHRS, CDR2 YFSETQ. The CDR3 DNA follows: TGCGCCAGCAGCTTTGGTGTGACTAGCGGCAACACCGGGGAGCTGTTTTTT. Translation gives CASSFGVTSGNTGELFF.

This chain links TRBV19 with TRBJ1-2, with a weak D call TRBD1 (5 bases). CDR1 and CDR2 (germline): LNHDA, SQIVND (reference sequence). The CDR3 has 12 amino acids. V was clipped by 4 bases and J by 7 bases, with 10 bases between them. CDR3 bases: TGTGCCAGTAGTAACCACAGGATTGGCTACACCTTC. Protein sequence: CASSNHRIGYTF. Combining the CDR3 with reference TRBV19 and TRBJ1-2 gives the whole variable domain DGGITQSPKYLFRKEGQNVTLSCEQNLNHDAMYWYRQDPGQGLRLIYYSQIVNDFQKGDIAEGYSVSREKKESFPLTVTSAQKNPTAFYLCASSNHRIGYTFGSGTRLTVV.

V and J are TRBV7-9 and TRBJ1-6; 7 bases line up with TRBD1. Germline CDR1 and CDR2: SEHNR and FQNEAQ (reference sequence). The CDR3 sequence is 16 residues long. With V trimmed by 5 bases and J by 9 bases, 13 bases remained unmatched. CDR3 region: CASSPSGQGELSPLHF. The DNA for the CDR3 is TGTGCCAGCAGCCCATCGGGGCAGGGGGAACTTTCACCCCTCCACTTT.

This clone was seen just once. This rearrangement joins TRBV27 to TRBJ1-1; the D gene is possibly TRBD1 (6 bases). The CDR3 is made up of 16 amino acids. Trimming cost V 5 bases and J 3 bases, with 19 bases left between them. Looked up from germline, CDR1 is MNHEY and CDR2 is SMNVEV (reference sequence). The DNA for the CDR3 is TGTGCCAGCAGTCCAAGGTTTGCGGGGGCGGACACTGAAGCTTTCTTT. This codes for CASSPRFAGADTEAFF.